This T cell receptor (beta chain) stems from a study of early T cells in non-severe SARS-CoV-2 infection. Study-level background: Sequenced bulk RNA came from whole blood that was unsorted, and chains were unpaired.

The sample holds a few counts of this clonotype. The antigen is unknown. The junction differs from germline at one of its ends, possibly a read error. Whole-study findings and limits: The study's VDJdb matching favored anti-spike CD8 responses and missed private and CD4 specificities.

Germline CDR1 and CDR2: SSHAT and FNYEAQ (reference sequence). The CDR3 sequence is 14 residues long. Attachment of unique molecular identifiers to individual cDNA molecules was performed. TCRdb independently ran MiXCR on the 5' RACE reads; one entry per CDR3 protein. The data contain about 45,000 distinct CDR3 sequences, around 10% of them singletons. The chain carries TRBV7-7 and TRBJ1-1; unclear D gene. The sequenced sample was whole blood. The TCR comes from an adult who was a healthcare worker with PCR-confirmed SARS-CoV-2 infection or an uninfected control (not recorded which). CDR3 sequence (DNA): TGTGCTAGCAGCTCCGGACGTTCAAACACTGAAGCTTTCTTT. This codes for CASSSGRSNTEAFF.